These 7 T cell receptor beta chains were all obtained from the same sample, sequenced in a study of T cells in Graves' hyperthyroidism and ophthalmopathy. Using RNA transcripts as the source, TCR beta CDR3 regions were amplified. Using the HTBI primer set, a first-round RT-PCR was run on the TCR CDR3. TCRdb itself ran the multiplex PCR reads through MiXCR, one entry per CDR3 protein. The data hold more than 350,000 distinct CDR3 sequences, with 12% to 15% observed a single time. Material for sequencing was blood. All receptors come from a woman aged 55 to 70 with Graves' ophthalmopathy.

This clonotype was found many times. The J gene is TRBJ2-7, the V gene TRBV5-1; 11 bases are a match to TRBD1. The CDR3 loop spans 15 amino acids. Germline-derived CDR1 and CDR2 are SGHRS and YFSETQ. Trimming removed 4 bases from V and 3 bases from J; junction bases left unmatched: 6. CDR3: CASSNPGQGDYEQYF. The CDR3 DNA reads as TGCGCCAGCAGCAACCCGGGACAGGGGGACTACGAGCAGTACTTC. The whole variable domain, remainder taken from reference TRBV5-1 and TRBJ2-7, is KAGVTQTPRYLIKTRGQQVTLSCSPISGHRSVSWYQQTPGQGLQFLFEYFSETQRNKGNFPGRFSGRQFSNSRSEMNVSTLELGDSALYLCASSNPGQGDYEQYFGPGTRLTVT.

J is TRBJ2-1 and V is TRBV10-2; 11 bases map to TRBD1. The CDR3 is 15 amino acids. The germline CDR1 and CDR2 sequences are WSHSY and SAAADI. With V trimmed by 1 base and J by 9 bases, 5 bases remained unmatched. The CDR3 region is CASSEFRTGGGEQFF. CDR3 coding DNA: TGCGCCAGCAGTGAGTTCCGGACAGGGGGCGGTGAGCAGTTCTTC.

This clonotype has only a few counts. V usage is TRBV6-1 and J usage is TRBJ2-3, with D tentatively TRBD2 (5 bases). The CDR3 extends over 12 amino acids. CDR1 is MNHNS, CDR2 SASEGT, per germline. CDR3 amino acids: CASARSSDTQYF. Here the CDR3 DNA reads TGTGCTAGCGCCAGATCCTCAGATACGCAGTATTTT.

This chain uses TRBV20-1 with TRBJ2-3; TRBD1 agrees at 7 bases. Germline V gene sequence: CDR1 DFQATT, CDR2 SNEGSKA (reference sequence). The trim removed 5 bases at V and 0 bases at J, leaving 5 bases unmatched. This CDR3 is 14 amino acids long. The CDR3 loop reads CSADRVSSTDTQYF. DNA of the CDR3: TGCAGTGCTGACAGGGTCTCTAGCACAGATACGCAGTATTTT.

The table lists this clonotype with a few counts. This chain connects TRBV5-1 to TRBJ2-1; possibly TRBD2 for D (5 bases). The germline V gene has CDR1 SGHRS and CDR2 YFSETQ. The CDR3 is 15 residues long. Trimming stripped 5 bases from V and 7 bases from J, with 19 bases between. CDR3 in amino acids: CASSSFGVRENEQFF. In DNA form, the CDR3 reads TGCGCCAGCAGTTCCTTTGGGGTAAGGGAGAATGAGCAGTTCTTC.

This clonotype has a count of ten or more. As DNA, the CDR3 is TGTGCCAGCAGCCGGACACCCGCGAACACCGGGGAGCTGTTTTTT. This codes for CASSRTPANTGELFF. The chain couples TRBV28 to TRBJ2-2; possible D gene TRBD1, 5 bases. Germline CDR1 is MDHEN and CDR2 is SYDVKM. Between the trimmed V and J ends, which lost 6 bases and 0 bases, there was a span of 11 bases. This CDR3 comprises 15 residues.

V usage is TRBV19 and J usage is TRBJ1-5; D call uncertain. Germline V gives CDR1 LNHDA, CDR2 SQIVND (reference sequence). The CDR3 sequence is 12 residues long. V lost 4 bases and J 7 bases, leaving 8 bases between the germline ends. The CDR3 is CASSKREQPQHF. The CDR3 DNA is TGTGCCAGTAGTAAACGGGAGCAGCCCCAGCATTTT.